Shown below are 20 T cell receptor beta chains from a single sample sequenced in a study of shared clonotypes between healthy human individuals. Some clones are missing from TCRdb's copy, which holds only in-frame ones; the method was immunoSEQ multiplex PCR. Among about 770,000 clones listed, 55% to 80% were seen once. Sequencing was done on a sample of memory CD4+ T cells sorted from blood. The sample's subset: CD45RA-negative fraction. The receptors were gathered from a woman in her twenties or thirties in good health.

In its sample, this clone was seen once. The chain carries TRBV10-3 and TRBJ1-1, with unresolved D. Germline assignment: CDR1 ENHRY and CDR2 SYGVKD. The V end was cut by 0 bases, the J end by 6 bases, with 2 bases between. This CDR3 has 11 amino acids. Here the CDR3 DNA reads TGTGCCATCAGTGAGTCAGCTGAAGCTTTCTTT. This translates into CAISESAEAFF.

The J gene is TRBJ2-1, the V gene TRBV28, with D perhaps matching TRBD1 or TRBD2 (6 bases each). The germline CDR1 and CDR2 sequences are MDHEN and SYDVKM. V was trimmed by 2 bases and J by 3 bases, leaving 20 bases between them. This CDR3 has 18 amino acids. The DNA of the CDR3 is TGTGCCAGCAGTTTAGGCTTCTCCTGGCGGGGACACTACAATGAGCAGTTCTTC. It is translated as CASSLGFSWRGHYNEQFF.

This clone occurred many times. The rearrangement uses TRBV4-1 and TRBJ2-2; the D is unclear. Germline CDR1 is MGHRA and CDR2 is YSYEKL. The V end lost 1 base, the J end lost 5 bases, and 14 bases lay between the germline ends. The CDR3 has 16 amino acids. This chain's CDR3 is CASSQVNLVATGELFF. The CDR3 DNA sequence: TGCGCCAGCAGCCAAGTTAATCTTGTAGCTACCGGGGAGCTGTTTTTT.

The V and J genes are TRBV6-5 and TRBJ1-3; D is ambiguous. CDR1 MNHEY and CDR2 SVGAGI come from the germline V gene. The CDR3 totals 12 residues. Trimming cost V 8 bases and J 2 bases, with 7 bases left between them. CDR3 coding DNA: TGTGCCAGCTCCTCTCCTGGAAACACCATATATTTT. This encodes CASSSPGNTIYF.

CDR3 DNA: TGTGCCAGCACCCGATCAGGGTGGACTAGCGGGAGGGCGGGCAATGAGCAGTTCTTC. Amino acid sequence: CASTRSGWTSGRAGNEQFF. This chain links TRBV5-8 with TRBJ2-1, with TRBD2 identical over 15 bases. V was clipped by 6 bases and J by 6 bases; unmatched bases: 16. Germline assignment: CDR1 SGHTS and CDR2 YDEGEE. The CDR3 is made up of 19 amino acids.

The chain couples TRBV4-2 to TRBJ2-1; TRBD2 agrees at 10 bases. Germline trimming cut 1 base from V and 6 bases from J; bases unmatched to any gene: 3. This CDR3 has 15 residues. The germline V gene has CDR1 LGHNA and CDR2 YNFKEQ. The CDR3 here is CASSQGASGGNEQFF. The CDR3 coding sequence is TGTGCCAGCAGCCAAGGGGCTAGCGGGGGCAATGAGCAGTTCTTC.

Here the CDR3 DNA reads TGTGCCTGGGGCAGGGGGGGCATCACAGATACGCAGTATTTT. This encodes CAWGRGGITDTQYF. V gene TRBV30 combines with J gene TRBJ2-3; D may correspond to TRBD1 or TRBD2 (7 bases each). Trimming shortened V by 5 bases and J by 2 bases, and 14 bases separated the two germline ends. The germline V gene has CDR1 GTSNPN and CDR2 SVGIG (reference sequence). This CDR3 is built from 14 residues.

This clone occurred a few times. The chain carries TRBV30 and TRBJ1-4, with D unclear. This CDR3 is built from 13 residues. From germline, CDR1 is GTSNPN and CDR2 SVGIG (reference sequence). Trimming stripped 5 bases from V and 2 bases from J, with 9 bases between. DNA for the CDR3: TGTGCCTGGTCGAAAGGGACTAATGAAAAACTGTTTTTT. Translating it yields CAWSKGTNEKLFF.

This clone has a handful of counts. The V gene is TRBV6-5, the J gene TRBJ2-7; D is possibly TRBD2 (7 bases). This CDR3 has 15 residues. The ends were cut back, 5 bases at V and 0 bases at J, with 14 bases in the middle. Germline V gene sequence: CDR1 MNHEY, CDR2 SVGAGI. This chain's CDR3 is CASSPRGAGSYEQYF. CDR3 DNA sequence: TGTGCCAGCAGTCCCCGGGGGGCAGGCTCCTACGAGCAGTACTTC.

The V and J genes are TRBV7-3 and TRBJ2-1, with TRBD1 matching over 9 bases. The CDR3 contains 14 residues. The trim removed 2 bases at V and 4 bases at J, leaving 0 bases unmatched. Germline values: CDR1 SGHTA, CDR2 FQGTGA. In DNA, the CDR3 is TGTGCCAGCAGCTTAGACAGGGGGTACAATGAGCAGTTCTTC. It encodes CASSLDRGYNEQFF.

The chain has TRBV5-4 and TRBJ1-2; D perhaps matches TRBD1 (6 bases). Trimming removed 2 bases at V and 7 bases at J, with 15 bases between. The germline V gene encodes CDR1 SGHNT and CDR2 YYREEE (reference sequence). The CDR3 covers 14 residues. CDR3 protein: CASSFGQTGPGYTF. CDR3 DNA sequence: TGTGCCAGCAGCTTTGGTCAAACAGGGCCTGGCTACACCTTC.

The J gene is TRBJ2-1, the V gene TRBV25-1; 9 positions match TRBD2. This CDR3 comprises 17 residues. J lost 2 bases, V lost 4 bases, and 9 bases had no gene match. Germline-derived CDR1 and CDR2 are MGHDK and SYGVNS. The CDR3 DNA reads as TGTGCCAGCAGTGGGAAGGCGACTAGCGGCGCCTACAATGAGCAGTTCTTC. Encoded protein: CASSGKATSGAYNEQFF. The variable domain in full, with the rest retrieved from reference TRBV25-1 and TRBJ2-1, is EADIYQTPRYLVIGTGKKITLECSQTMGHDKMYWYQQDPGMELHLIHYSYGVNSTEKGDLSSESTVSRIRTEHFPLTLESARPSHTSQYLCASSGKATSGAYNEQFFGPGTRLTVL.

The chain has TRBV7-8 and TRBJ1-1; D gene uncertain. Trimming cost V 3 bases and J 4 bases, with 6 bases left between them. The germline V gene encodes CDR1 SGHVS and CDR2 FQNEAQ. The CDR3 runs 12 residues. In DNA, the CDR3 is TGTGCCAGCAGCTTTTCAGGCACTGAAGCTTTCTTT. This gives the protein CASSFSGTEAFF.

Note on this clone: A read error may account for a junction end that differs from germline. The chain is built from TRBV13 and TRBJ1-5; D may be TRBD1 (6 bases). Germline CDR1 PRHDT, CDR2 FYEKMQ (reference sequence). The CDR3 runs to 17 residues. CDR3 sequence: CASSLPGDEDSDQPQHF. CDR3 sequence (DNA): TGTGCCAGCAGCTTACCAGGGGATGAAGATAGCGATCAGCCCCAGCATTTT.

This chain links TRBV5-1 with TRBJ2-6; no clear D gene. The CDR3 sequence is 14 residues long. The V gene lost 4 bases and the J gene lost 2 bases, with 7 bases spanning the gap. Germline values: CDR1 SGHRS, CDR2 YFSETQ. Written as DNA, the CDR3 is TGCGCCAGCAGCCCCCAGACTGGGGCCAACGTCCTGACTTTC. Translated, it gives CASSPQTGANVLTF.

The V and J genes are TRBV19 and TRBJ2-1; 13 bases line up with TRBD2. Germline loops: CDR1 LNHDA, CDR2 SQIVND (reference sequence). V gave up 3 bases and J gave up 6 bases; unmatched junction bases: 8. The CDR3 runs 17 residues. The chain's CDR3 is CASSIRQLAGGPNEQFF. As DNA, the CDR3 is TGTGCCAGTAGTATCCGACAACTAGCGGGAGGGCCCAATGAGCAGTTCTTC.

The chain is built from TRBV6-1 and TRBJ2-7; D uncertain. The CDR3 totals 13 residues. Between the trimmed V and J ends, which lost 7 bases and 4 bases, there was a span of 14 bases. From germline, CDR1 is MNHNS and CDR2 SASEGT. In DNA, the CDR3 is TGTGCCAGCAACCGAAATCCAGGATACGAGCAGTACTTC. It yields the protein CASNRNPGYEQYF.

The rearrangement joins TRBV27 to TRBJ1-4; maybe TRBD1 (5 bases). This CDR3 has 12 residues. Germline CDR1 reads MNHEY; CDR2 reads SMNVEV (reference sequence). V lost 9 bases and J lost 8, with 13 bases in between. This CDR3 reads CARRRVGEKLFF. The CDR3 bases are TGTGCCAGACGCAGGGTAGGGGAAAAACTGTTTTTT.

The chain employs TRBV6-6 and TRBJ2-2; TRBD1 aligns across 9 bases. With V trimmed by 6 bases and J by 3 bases, 8 bases remained unmatched. Germline-derived CDR1 and CDR2 are MNHNY and SVGAGI (reference sequence). The CDR3 runs to 16 residues. The CDR3 reads CASRKQGAQDTGELFF. In DNA form, the CDR3 reads TGTGCCAGCAGAAAACAGGGGGCGCAGGACACCGGGGAGCTGTTTTTT.

The rearrangement joins TRBV30 to TRBJ1-2; the D is unclear. The CDR3 sequence is 14 residues long. V was shortened by 1 base and J by 0 bases, with 9 bases between the two germline ends. Germline CDR1 is GTSNPN and CDR2 is SVGIG (reference sequence). The DNA of the CDR3 is TGTGCCTGGAGTGGGGGTAGAGCTAACTATGGCTACACCTTC. Its translation: CAWSGGRANYGYTF.